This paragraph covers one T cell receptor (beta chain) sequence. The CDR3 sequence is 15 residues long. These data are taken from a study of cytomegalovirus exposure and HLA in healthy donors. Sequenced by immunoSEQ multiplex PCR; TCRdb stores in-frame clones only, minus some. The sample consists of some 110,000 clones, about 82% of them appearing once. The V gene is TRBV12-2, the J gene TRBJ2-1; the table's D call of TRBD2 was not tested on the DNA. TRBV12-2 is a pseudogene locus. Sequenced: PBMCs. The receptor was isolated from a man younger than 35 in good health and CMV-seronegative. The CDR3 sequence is CASRLKLAGGYEQFF. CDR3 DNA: TGTGCAAGTCGCTTAAAGCTAGCGGGAGGATATGAGCAGTTCTTC.